The rows below give T cell receptor beta chains drawn from one sample of a study of a mutant IDH1 vaccine in newly diagnosed glioma. These receptors lack a known antigen. Generated by immunoSEQ multiplex PCR, the TCRdb table keeps only in-frame clones and is missing some. Among 50,000 to 75,000 clones listed, under 90% were seen once. Sequencing used PBMCs, obtained from a glioma patient whose treatment included an IDH1 peptide vaccine. These receptors originate from a woman aged 45 to 65 with glioma. The CDR3 runs from the conserved cysteine through the conserved F or W. D genes are given only for firm matches. Clone size is shown for a subset of rows, as once, few, many or a class of expanded clone.

d_call,v_call,clone_size,j_call,cdr3_aa,cdr3_nt
.,TRBV7-2,.,TRBJ1-1,CASRMRNANTEAFF,TGTGCCAGCCGGATGAGAAACGCGAACACTGAAGCTTTCTTT
TRBD1,TRBV9,.,TRBJ2-7,CASSEYGRGHPEYF,TGTGCCAGCAGCGAATACGGCAGGGGGCACCCGGAGTACTTC
TRBD2,TRBV5-4,.,TRBJ2-5,CASSFPSGGKETQYF,TGTGCCAGCAGCTTTCCTAGCGGGGGGAAAGAGACCCAGTACTTC
TRBD1,TRBV7-2,.,TRBJ1-5,CASSTQQGNQPQHF,TGTGCCAGCAGTACTCAACAGGGGAATCAGCCCCAGCATTTT
.,TRBV18,.,TRBJ1-2,CASSPLGQLNYGYTF,TGTGCCAGCTCACCACTAGGTCAGCTTAACTATGGCTACACCTTC
.,TRBV15,.,TRBJ1-2,CATRSSTGRYGYTF,TGTGCCACCAGGAGTAGTACAGGGAGGTATGGCTACACCTTC
TRBD2,TRBV28,few,TRBJ2-1,CASRLAGALPLEFF,TGTGCCAGCAGGTTAGCGGGGGCCCTCCCGTTGGAGTTCTTC
.,TRBV4-1,.,TRBJ2-5,CASSQAETGHQETQYF,TGCGCCAGCAGCCAAGCGGAGACAGGCCACCAAGAGACCCAGTACTTC
.,TRBV4-3,.,TRBJ1-5,CASSQEAQEQPQHF,TGCGCCAGCAGCCAAGAGGCGCAAGAACAGCCCCAGCATTTT
TRBD1,TRBV7-3,.,TRBJ2-6,CASSLARDSISGANVLTF,TGTGCCAGCAGCTTAGCTCGGGACAGTATCTCTGGGGCCAACGTCCTGACTTTC
.,TRBV4-1,.,TRBJ1-2,CASSQTRDNYGYTF,TGCGCCAGCAGCCAGACCCGGGACAACTACGGCTACACCTTC
TRBD1,TRBV27,.,TRBJ2-7,CASSYRLGQTYEQYF,TGTGCCAGCAGTTACCGTTTGGGACAGACTTACGAGCAGTACTTC
.,TRBV19,.,TRBJ1-2,CASTEENWGSEGYTF,TGTGCCAGTACTGAAGAGAATTGGGGATCAGAAGGCTACACCTTC
.,TRBV6-1,.,TRBJ2-1,CAILPTARGQFF,TGTGCCATCCTTCCGACTGCCCGAGGGCAGTTCTTC
.,TRBV9,.,TRBJ2-7,CASSDPGSSTPSEQYF,TGTGCCAGCAGCGACCCCGGGTCATCGACACCCTCCGAGCAGTACTTC
.,TRBV5-4,.,TRBJ1-5,CASSPGGGVNQPQHF,TGTGCCAGCAGCCCTGGAGGGGGAGTCAATCAGCCCCAGCATTTT
TRBD1,TRBV6-5,.,TRBJ1-1,CASSWDRTTEAFF,TGTGCCAGCAGTTGGGACAGGACCACTGAAGCTTTCTTT
.,TRBV2,few,TRBJ1-4,CASSERSQKLFF,TGTGCCAGCAGTGAAAGGAGTCAGAAACTGTTTTTT
.,TRBV6-1,.,TRBJ2-1,CASSADGGGYNEQFF,TGTGCCAGCAGTGCCGACGGAGGGGGCTACAATGAGCAGTTCTTC
TRBD1,TRBV7-2,.,TRBJ1-2,CASRGDSNYGYTF,TGTGCCAGCAGGGGGGACAGCAACTATGGCTACACCTTC
TRBD2,TRBV12-5,once,TRBJ2-7,CASGMGGYEQYF,TGTGCTAGTGGAATGGGAGGGTACGAGCAGTACTTC
.,TRBV5-6,.,TRBJ2-5,CASSPQAETQYF,TGTGCCAGCAGCCCACAGGCGGAGACCCAGTACTTC
.,TRBV30,.,TRBJ1-3,CAWSNSGNTIYF,TGTGCCTGGAGCAATAGCGGAAACACCATATATTTT
TRBD2,TRBV10-3,.,TRBJ2-3,CAITGGPDTQYF,TGTGCCATCACGGGGGGGCCAGATACGCAGTATTTT
TRBD1,TRBV27,.,TRBJ1-1,CASSLEGASEAFF,TGTGCCAGCAGTTTAGAGGGGGCTTCTGAAGCTTTCTTT
TRBD2,TRBV27,.,TRBJ2-3,CASRMRLATDTQYF,TGTGCCAGCAGAATGAGACTAGCGACGGATACGCAGTATTTT
.,TRBV9,.,TRBJ2-7,CASSLQGGATSYEQYF,TGTGCCAGCAGTCTCCAGGGGGGGGCAACCTCCTACGAGCAGTACTTC
.,TRBV29-1,.,TRBJ2-5,CSVEGLAGTTKGETQYF,TGCAGCGTTGAAGGTTTGGCCGGGACGACTAAGGGGGAGACCCAGTACTTC
.,TRBV10-3,.,TRBJ2-1,CATGRGSSYNEQFF,TGTGCCACAGGACGGGGCAGCTCCTACAATGAGCAGTTCTTC
TRBD1,TRBV19,.,TRBJ1-2,CASSMGQGAVEGYTF,TGTGCCAGTAGTATGGGACAGGGGGCCGTAGAGGGCTACACCTTC
.,TRBV10-3,few,TRBJ2-7,CAISSGPRKTYEQYF,TGTGCCATCAGTTCCGGACCCAGGAAAACCTACGAGCAGTACTTC
TRBD2,TRBV19,.,TRBJ2-7,CASSISGGLYEQYF,TGTGCCAGTAGTATCAGCGGGGGGCTTTACGAGCAGTACTTC
TRBD1,TRBV13,once,TRBJ1-1,CASSSDGDSTEAFF,TGTGCCAGCAGCTCTGACGGGGACAGCACTGAAGCTTTCTTT
TRBD1,TRBV6-4,.,TRBJ1-2,CASSDQDRGHYGYTF,TGTGCCAGCAGTGACCAGGACAGGGGGCACTATGGCTACACCTTC
.,TRBV4-3,once,TRBJ2-1,CASSQEGGAGNEQFF,TGCGCCAGCAGCCAAGAGGGGGGGGCAGGGAATGAGCAGTTCTTC
.,TRBV6-6,.,TRBJ1-1,CASNSQGSMNTEAFF,TGTGCCAGCAACTCACAGGGTTCGATGAACACTGAAGCTTTCTTT
.,TRBV4-1,.,TRBJ1-5,CASSQDIRTVGNQPQHF,TGCGCCAGCAGCCAAGATATTCGGACCGTAGGTAATCAGCCCCAGCATTTT
.,TRBV11-2,few,TRBJ2-5,CASSLRSRLPEETQYF,TGTGCCAGCAGCTTAAGGTCGCGGCTCCCCGAAGAGACCCAGTACTTC
TRBD1,TRBV7-2,few,TRBJ2-7,CASSRQGYEQYF,TGTGCCAGCAGTCGACAGGGCTACGAGCAGTACTTC
.,TRBV25-1,few,TRBJ1-2,CASKGQGLSGYTF,TGTGCCAGCAAGGGGCAGGGATTGAGCGGCTACACCTTC
TRBD1,TRBV7-9,.,TRBJ1-2,CASSSARDRGSKGYTF,TGTGCCAGCAGCTCGGCTAGGGACAGGGGGTCGAAAGGCTACACCTTC
TRBD1,TRBV27,once,TRBJ2-5,CASSATGGRQETQYF,TGTGCCAGCAGCGCTACAGGGGGGCGTCAAGAGACCCAGTACTTC
.,TRBV19,.,TRBJ2-7,CASSTTGTLETYEQYF,TGTGCCAGTAGTACCACCGGGACACTTGAAACCTACGAGCAGTACTTC
.,TRBV6-6,.,TRBJ1-4,CAVESQAEKLFF,TGTGCCGTTGAATCACAGGCGGAAAAACTGTTTTTT
TRBD2,TRBV2,medium-sized,TRBJ2-1,CASPPPGTSGNEQFF,TGTGCCAGCCCTCCCCCCGGGACTAGCGGCAATGAGCAGTTCTTC
.,TRBV6-1,.,TRBJ2-3,CASTRDSDTQYF,TGTGCCAGCACGAGGGACTCCGATACGCAGTATTTT
TRBD1,TRBV19,.,TRBJ2-7,CASSIGLVDRGFSYEQYF,TGTGCCAGTAGTATAGGGCTAGTGGACAGGGGGTTCTCCTACGAGCAGTACTTC